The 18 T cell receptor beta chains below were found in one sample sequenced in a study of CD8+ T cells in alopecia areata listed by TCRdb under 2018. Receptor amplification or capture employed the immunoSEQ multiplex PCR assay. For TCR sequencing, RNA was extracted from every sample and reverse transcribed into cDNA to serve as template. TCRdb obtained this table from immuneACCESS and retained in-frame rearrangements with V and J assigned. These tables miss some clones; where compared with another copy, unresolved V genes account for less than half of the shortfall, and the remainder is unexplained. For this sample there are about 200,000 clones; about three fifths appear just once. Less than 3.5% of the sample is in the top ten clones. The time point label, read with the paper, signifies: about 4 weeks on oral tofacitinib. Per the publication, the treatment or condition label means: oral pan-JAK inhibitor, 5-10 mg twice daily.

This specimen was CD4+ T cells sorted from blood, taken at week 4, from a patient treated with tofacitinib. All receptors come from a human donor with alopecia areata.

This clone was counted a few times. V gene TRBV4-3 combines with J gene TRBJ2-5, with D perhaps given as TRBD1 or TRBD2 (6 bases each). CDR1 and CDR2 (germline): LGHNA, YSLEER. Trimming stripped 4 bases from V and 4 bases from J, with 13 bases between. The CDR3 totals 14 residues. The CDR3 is CASSLRGATETQYF. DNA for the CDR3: TGCGCCAGCAGCCTGAGGGGGGCCACAGAGACCCAGTACTTC.

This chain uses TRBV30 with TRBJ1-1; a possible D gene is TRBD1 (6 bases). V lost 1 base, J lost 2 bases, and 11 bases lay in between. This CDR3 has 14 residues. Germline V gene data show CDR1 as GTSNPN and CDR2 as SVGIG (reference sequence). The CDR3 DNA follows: TGTGCCTGGAGTGACACCAGGGGAAACACTGAAGCTTTCTTT. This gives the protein CAWSDTRGNTEAFF. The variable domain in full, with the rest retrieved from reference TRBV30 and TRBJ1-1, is SQTIHQWPATLVQPVGSPLSLECTVEGTSNPNLYWYRQAAGRGLQLLFYSVGIGQISSEVPQNLSASRPQDRQFILSSKKLLLSDSGFYLCAWSDTRGNTEAFFGQGTRLTVV.

DNA of the CDR3: TGTGCCAGCACTATGAGACAGGGACCCCGTGAAGCTTTCTTT. This encodes CASTMRQGPREAFF. The chain couples TRBV6-5 to TRBJ1-1; 7 bases align to TRBD1. CDR1 is MNHEY, CDR2 SVGAGI, per germline. J lost 7 bases, V lost 7 bases, and 12 bases had no gene match. This CDR3 spans 14 amino acids.

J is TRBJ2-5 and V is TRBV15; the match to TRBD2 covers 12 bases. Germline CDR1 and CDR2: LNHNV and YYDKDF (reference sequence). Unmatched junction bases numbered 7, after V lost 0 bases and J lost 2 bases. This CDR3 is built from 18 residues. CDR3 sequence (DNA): TGTGCCACCAGCAGAGACCCTCGGACTAGCGGGGCTCAAGAGACCCAGTACTTC. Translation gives CATSRDPRTSGAQETQYF. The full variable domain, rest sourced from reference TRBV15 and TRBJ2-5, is DAMVIQNPRYQVTQFGKPVTLSCSQTLNHNVMYWYQQKSSQAPKLLFHYYDKDFNNEADTPDNFQSRRPNTSFCFLDIRSPGLGDTAMYLCATSRDPRTSGAQETQYFGPGTRLLVL.

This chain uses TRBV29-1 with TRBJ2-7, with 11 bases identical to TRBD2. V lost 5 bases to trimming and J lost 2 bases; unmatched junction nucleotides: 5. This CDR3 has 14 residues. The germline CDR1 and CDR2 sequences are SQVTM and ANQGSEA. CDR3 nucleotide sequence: TGCAGCGTTCAGCTAGCGGGGGGACCCTACGAGCAGTACTTC. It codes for CSVQLAGGPYEQYF.

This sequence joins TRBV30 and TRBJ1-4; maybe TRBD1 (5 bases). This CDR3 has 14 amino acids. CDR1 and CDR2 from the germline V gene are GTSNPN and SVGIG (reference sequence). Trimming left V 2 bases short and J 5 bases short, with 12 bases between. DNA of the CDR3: TGTGCCTGGAGTAAGGGGAACCAAAATGAAAAACTGTTTTTT. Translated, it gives CAWSKGNQNEKLFF.

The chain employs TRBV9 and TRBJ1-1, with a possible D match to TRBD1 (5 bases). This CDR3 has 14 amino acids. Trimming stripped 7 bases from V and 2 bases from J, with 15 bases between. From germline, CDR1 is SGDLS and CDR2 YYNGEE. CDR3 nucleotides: TGTGCCAGCTCCCGGCGGGGGAGAAACACTGAAGCTTTCTTT. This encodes CASSRRGRNTEAFF.

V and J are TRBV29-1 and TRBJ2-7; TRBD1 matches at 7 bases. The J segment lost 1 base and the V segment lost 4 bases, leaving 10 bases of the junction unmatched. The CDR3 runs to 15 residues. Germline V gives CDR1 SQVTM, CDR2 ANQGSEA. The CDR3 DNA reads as TGCAGCGTTGGGGCCCCAGGGGGTGGGTCCTACGAGCAGTACTTC. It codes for CSVGAPGGGSYEQYF.

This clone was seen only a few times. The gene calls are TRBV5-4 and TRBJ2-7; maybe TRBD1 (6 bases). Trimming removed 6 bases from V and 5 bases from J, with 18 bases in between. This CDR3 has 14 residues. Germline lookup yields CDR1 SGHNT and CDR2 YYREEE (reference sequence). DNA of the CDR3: TGTGCCAGCACCCTTGGTGGGGGCGGCGACGAGCAGTACTTC. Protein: CASTLGGGGDEQYF.

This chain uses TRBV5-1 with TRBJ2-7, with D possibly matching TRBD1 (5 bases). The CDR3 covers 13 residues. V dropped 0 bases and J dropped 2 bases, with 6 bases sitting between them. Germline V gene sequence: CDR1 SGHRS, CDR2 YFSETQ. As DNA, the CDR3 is TGCGCCAGCAGCTTGGAGGGGACCTACGAGCAGTACTTC. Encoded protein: CASSLEGTYEQYF.

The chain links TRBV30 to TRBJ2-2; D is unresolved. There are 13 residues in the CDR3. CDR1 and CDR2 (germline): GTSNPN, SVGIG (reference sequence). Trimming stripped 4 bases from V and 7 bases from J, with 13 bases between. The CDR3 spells CAWTGSRSGELFF. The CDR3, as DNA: TGTGCCTGGACCGGGTCCCGAAGCGGGGAGCTGTTTTTT.

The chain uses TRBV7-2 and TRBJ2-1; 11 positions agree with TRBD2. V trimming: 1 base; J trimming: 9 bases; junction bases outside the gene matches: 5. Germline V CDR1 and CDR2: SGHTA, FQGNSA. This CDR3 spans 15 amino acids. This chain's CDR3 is CASSLGLAGRGEQFF. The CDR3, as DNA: TGTGCCAGCAGCTTAGGACTAGCGGGGAGGGGTGAGCAGTTCTTC. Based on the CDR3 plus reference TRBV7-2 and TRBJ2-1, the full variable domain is GAGVSQSPSNKVTEKGKDVELRCDPISGHTALYWYRQSLGQGLEFLIYFQGNSAPDKSGLPSDRFSAERTGGSVSTLTIQRTQQEDSAVYLCASSLGLAGRGEQFFGPGTRLTVL.

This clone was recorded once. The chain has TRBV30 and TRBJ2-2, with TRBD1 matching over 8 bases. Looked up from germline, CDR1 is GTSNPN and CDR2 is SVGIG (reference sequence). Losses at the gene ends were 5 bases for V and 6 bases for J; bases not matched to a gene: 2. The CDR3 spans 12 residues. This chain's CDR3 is CAWGQGAGELFF. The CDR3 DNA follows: TGTGCCTGGGGACAGGGAGCCGGGGAGCTGTTTTTT.

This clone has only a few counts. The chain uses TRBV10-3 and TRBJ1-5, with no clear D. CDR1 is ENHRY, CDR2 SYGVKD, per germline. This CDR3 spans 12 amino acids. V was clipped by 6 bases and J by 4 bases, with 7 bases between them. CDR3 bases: TGTGCCATCAGAGCACCAAATCAGCCCCAGCATTTT. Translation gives CAIRAPNQPQHF.

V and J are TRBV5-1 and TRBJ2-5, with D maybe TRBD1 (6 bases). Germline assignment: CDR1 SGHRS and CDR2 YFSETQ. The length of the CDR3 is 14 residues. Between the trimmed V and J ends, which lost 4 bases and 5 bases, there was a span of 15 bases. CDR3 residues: CASSPAQGGETQYF. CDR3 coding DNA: TGCGCCAGCAGCCCGGCACAGGGTGGCGAGACCCAGTACTTC. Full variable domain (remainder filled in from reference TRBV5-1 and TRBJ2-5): KAGVTQTPRYLIKTRGQQVTLSCSPISGHRSVSWYQQTPGQGLQFLFEYFSETQRNKGNFPGRFSGRQFSNSRSEMNVSTLELGDSALYLCASSPAQGGETQYFGPGTRLLVL.

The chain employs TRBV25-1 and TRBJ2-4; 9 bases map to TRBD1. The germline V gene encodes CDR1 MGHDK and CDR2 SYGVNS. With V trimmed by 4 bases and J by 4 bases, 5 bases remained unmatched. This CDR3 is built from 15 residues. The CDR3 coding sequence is TGTGCCAGCAGTGGGGCCGGACAGGGGAAAAACATTCAGTACTTC. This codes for CASSGAGQGKNIQYF.

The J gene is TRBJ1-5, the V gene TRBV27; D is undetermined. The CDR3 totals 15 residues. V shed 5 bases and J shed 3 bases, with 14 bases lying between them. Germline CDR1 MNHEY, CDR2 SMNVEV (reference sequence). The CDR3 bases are TGTGCCAGCAGTCCGGCGCGAGGTCCCAATCAGCCCCAGCATTTT. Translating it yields CASSPARGPNQPQHF.

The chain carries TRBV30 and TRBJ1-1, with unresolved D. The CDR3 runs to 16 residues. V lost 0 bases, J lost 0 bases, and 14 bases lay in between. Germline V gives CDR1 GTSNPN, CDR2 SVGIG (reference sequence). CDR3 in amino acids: CAWSVQRALMNTEAFF. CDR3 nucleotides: TGTGCCTGGAGTGTCCAACGGGCCCTCATGAACACTGAAGCTTTCTTT.